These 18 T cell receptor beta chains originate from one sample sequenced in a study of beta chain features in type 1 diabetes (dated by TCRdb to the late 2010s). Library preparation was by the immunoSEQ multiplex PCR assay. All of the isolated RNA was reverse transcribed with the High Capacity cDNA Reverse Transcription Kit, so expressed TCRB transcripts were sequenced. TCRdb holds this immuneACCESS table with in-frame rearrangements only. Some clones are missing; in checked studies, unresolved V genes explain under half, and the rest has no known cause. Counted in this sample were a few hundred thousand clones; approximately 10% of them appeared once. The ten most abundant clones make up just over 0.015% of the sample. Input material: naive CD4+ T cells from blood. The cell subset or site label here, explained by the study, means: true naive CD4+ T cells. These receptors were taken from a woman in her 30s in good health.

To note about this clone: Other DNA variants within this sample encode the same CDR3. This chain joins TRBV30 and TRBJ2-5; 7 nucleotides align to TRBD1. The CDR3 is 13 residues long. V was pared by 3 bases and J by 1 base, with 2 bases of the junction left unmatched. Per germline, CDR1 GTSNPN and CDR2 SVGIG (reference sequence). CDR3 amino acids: CAWSRDSQETQYF. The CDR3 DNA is TGTGCCTGGAGCCGGGACAGCCAAGAGACCCAGTACTTC.

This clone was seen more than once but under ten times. The chain's CDR3 is CASSRTGNTIYF. DNA of the CDR3: TGTGCCAGCAGTCGGACAGGAAACACCATATATTTT. The chain uses TRBV2 and TRBJ1-3, with a weak D call TRBD1 (5 bases). The CDR3 runs to 12 residues. Germline CDR1 reads SNHLY; CDR2 reads FYNNEI. V gave up 5 bases and J gave up 4 bases, with 6 bases separating them.

The CDR3 region is CAWSGHRVASGRATDTQYF. DNA of the CDR3: TGTGCCTGGAGTGGCCACAGGGTGGCTAGCGGGAGGGCAACAGATACGCAGTATTTT. The V call is TRBV30, the J call TRBJ2-3; 12 bases agree with TRBD2. The ends lost 1 base at V and 3 bases at J; junction bases unmatched: 14. Germline V gene lookup returns CDR1 GTSNPN and CDR2 SVGIG (reference sequence). The CDR3 length is 19 residues.

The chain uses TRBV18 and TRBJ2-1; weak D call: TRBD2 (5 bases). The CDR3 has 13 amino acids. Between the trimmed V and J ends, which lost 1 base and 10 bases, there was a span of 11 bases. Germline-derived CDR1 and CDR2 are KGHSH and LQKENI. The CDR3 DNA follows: TGTGCCAGCTCACCACAAATCGGGGAAGAGCAGTTCTTC. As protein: CASSPQIGEEQFF.

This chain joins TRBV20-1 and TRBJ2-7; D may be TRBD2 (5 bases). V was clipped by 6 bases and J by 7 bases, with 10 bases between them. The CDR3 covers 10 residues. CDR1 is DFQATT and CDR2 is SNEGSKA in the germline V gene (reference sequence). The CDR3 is CSAPRGEQYF. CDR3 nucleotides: TGCAGTGCCCCTCGGGGTGAGCAGTACTTC.

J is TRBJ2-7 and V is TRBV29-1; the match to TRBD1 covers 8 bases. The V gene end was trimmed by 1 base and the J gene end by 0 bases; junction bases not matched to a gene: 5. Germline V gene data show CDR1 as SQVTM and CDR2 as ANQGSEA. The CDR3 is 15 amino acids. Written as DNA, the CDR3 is TGCAGCGTTGAAGCCCGGGACAGGAGCTCCTACGAGCAGTACTTC. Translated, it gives CSVEARDRSSYEQYF.

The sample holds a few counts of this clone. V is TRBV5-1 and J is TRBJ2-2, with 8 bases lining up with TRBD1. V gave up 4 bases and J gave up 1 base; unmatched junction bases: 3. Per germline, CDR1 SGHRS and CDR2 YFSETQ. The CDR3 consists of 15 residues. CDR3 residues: CASSIGTGNTGELFF. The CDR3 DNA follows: TGCGCCAGCAGCATAGGGACAGGGAACACCGGGGAGCTGTTTTTT.

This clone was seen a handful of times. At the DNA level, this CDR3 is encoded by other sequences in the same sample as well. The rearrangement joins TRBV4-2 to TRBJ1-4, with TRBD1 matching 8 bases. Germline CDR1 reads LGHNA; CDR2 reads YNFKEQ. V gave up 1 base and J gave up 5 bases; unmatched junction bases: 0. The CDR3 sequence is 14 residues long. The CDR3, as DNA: TGTGCCAGCAGCCAAGGACAGGGGAATGAAAAACTGTTTTTT. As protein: CASSQGQGNEKLFF.

CDR3 sequence reads: CASSFDGYPYNEQFF. The CDR3 DNA reads TGTGCCAGCAGCTTTGACGGGTACCCCTACAATGAGCAGTTCTTC. J is TRBJ2-1 and V is TRBV9, with D uncertain. CDR1 is SGDLS and CDR2 is YYNGEE in the germline V gene. The CDR3 spans 15 residues. The V end lost 4 bases, the J end lost 2 bases, and 13 bases lay between the germline ends.

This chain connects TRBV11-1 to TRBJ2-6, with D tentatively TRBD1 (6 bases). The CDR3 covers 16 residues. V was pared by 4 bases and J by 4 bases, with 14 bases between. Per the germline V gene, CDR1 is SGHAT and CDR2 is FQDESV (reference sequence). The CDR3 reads CASSSHRAGGANVLTF. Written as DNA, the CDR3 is TGTGCCAGCAGCTCCCACAGGGCCGGAGGGGCCAACGTCCTGACTTTC.

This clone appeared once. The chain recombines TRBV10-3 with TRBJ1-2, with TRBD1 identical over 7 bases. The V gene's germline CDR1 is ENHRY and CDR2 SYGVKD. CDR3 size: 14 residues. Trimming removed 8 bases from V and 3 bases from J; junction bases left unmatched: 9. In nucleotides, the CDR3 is TGTGCCATCTGGGGTCATGGACAGGACTATGGCTACACCTTC. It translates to CAIWGHGQDYGYTF.

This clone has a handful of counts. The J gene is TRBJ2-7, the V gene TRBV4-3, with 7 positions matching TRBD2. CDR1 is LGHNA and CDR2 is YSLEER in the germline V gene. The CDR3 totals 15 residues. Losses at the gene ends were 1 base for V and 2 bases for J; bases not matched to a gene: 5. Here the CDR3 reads CASSQATSVTYEQYF. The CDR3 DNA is TGCGCCAGCAGCCAAGCCACTAGCGTCACCTACGAGCAGTACTTC.

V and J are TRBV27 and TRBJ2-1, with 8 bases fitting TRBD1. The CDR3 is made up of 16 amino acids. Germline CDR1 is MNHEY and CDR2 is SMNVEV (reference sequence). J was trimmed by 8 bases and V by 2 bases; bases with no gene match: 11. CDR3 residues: CASSLKGGRGHYEQFF. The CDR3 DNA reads TGTGCCAGCAGTTTAAAGGGAGGCAGGGGGCACTATGAGCAGTTCTTC.

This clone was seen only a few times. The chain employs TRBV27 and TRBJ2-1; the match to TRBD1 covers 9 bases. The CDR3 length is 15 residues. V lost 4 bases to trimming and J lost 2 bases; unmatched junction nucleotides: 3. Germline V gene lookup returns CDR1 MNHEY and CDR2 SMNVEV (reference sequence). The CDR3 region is CASSSRDRAYNEQFF. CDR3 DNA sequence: TGTGCCAGCAGTTCCCGGGACAGGGCCTACAATGAGCAGTTCTTC.

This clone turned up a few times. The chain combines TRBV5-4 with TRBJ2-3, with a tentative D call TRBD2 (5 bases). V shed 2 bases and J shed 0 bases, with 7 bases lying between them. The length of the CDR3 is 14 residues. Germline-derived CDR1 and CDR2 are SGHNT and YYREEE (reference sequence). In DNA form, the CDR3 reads TGTGCCAGCAGCTTCCCGGGAAGCACAGATACGCAGTATTTT. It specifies CASSFPGSTDTQYF.

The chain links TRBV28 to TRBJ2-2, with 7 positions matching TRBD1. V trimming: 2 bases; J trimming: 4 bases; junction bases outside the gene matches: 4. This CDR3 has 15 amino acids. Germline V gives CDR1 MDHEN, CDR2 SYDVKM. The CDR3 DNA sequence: TGTGCCAGCAGTTTAGTCGAGGGGGCCACCGGGGAGCTGTTTTTT. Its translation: CASSLVEGATGELFF. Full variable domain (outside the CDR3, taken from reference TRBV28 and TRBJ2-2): DVKVTQSSRYLVKRTGEKVFLECVQDMDHENMFWYRQDPGLGLRLIYFSYDVKMKEKGDIPEGYSVSREKKERFSLILESASTNQTSMYLCASSLVEGATGELFFGEGSRLTVL.

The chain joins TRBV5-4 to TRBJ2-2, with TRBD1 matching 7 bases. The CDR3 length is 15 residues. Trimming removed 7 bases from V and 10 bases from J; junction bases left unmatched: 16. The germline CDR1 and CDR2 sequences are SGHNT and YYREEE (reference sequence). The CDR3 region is CASSAPGQTPVELFF. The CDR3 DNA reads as TGTGCCAGCTCAGCCCCGGGACAGACTCCAGTGGAGCTGTTTTTT.

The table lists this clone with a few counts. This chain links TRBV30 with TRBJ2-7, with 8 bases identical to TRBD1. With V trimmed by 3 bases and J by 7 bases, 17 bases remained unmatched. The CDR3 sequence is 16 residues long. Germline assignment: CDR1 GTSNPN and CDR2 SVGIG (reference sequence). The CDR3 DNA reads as TGTGCCTGGAGCAACAGAGGACAGGGCCCATCGGGTGAGCAGTACTTC. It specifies CAWSNRGQGPSGEQYF.